The 18 T cell receptor beta chains in this list originate from one sample, sequenced in a study of T cell responses to AZD1222 COVID-19 vaccine. TCRdb's table, derived via immunoSEQ multiplex PCR, lists solely in-frame clones and lacks some. This sample has roughly 160,000 clones, with roughly nine tenths found just once. The sample consisted of peripheral blood, taken on day 0 of AZD1222 vaccination. The receptors were gathered from an adult in good health.

This clone showed up just once. The rearrangement links TRBV10-1 to TRBJ1-3; maybe TRBD1 (6 bases). The CDR3 runs 16 residues. The germline CDR1 and CDR2 sequences are WNHNN and SYGVQD (reference sequence). V was clipped by 0 bases and J by 4 bases, with 13 bases between them. In DNA, the CDR3 is TGCGCCAGCAGTGAGTCGACGGGGGCGAGGGGAAACACCATATATTTT. This sequence encodes CASSESTGARGNTIYF.

This sequence joins TRBV10-3 and TRBJ2-7; D is perhaps TRBD2 (6 bases). V was clipped by 6 bases and J by 7 bases, with 13 bases between them. Germline V gene data show CDR1 as ENHRY and CDR2 as SYGVKD. The CDR3 totals 12 residues. The CDR3 nucleotides read TGTGCCATCAGCGGGGGAGGTTGGGAGCAGTACTTC. It codes for CAISGGGWEQYF.

The sample holds one count of this clone. This rearrangement joins TRBV21-1 to TRBJ1-2. TRBV21-1 is reported as a pseudogene. This CDR3 is built from 21 residues. The CDR3 here is CASSKNHVEEGTIPFYYGYTF. As DNA, the CDR3 is TGTGCCAGCAGCAAGAACCATGTAGAGGAGGGGACCATTCCTTTTTACTATGGCTACACCTTC.

This clone was recorded only once. The V call is TRBV11-2, the J call TRBJ1-4; D possibly corresponds to TRBD1 (6 bases). The germline V gene encodes CDR1 SGHAT and CDR2 FQNNGV. This CDR3 region has 15 residues. V was pared by 5 bases and J by 4 bases, with 14 bases between. CDR3 coding DNA: TGTGCCAGCAGCCTCGGACAGCAACTTAATGAAAAACTGTTTTTT. Amino acids: CASSLGQQLNEKLFF.

The chain has TRBV5-8 and TRBJ1-4; TRBD1 is a possible D gene (6 bases). Germline V gives CDR1 SGHTS, CDR2 YDEGEE. The CDR3 consists of 16 residues. V was pared by 9 bases and J by 5 bases, with 23 bases between. The CDR3 region is CATKGDAGLPNEKLFF. CDR3 bases: TGTGCCACCAAGGGGGACGCCGGGTTACCAAATGAAAAACTGTTTTTT.

This clone has only one observation. The junction and the germline gene differ at one end; a read error may be behind it. The chain is built from TRBV7-7 and TRBJ2-1; no clear D. The germline V gene encodes CDR1 SSHAT and CDR2 FNYEAQ (reference sequence). This CDR3 spans 14 amino acids. The DNA for the CDR3 is TGTGCTAGCAGCCTTGTCTCGACGGACGGTGAGCAGTTCTTC. Its translation: CASSLVSTDGEQFF.

This chain joins TRBV9 and TRBJ2-1; D might be TRBD2 (6 bases). This CDR3 contains 15 residues. Trimming pared 0 bases from V and 3 bases from J, leaving 10 bases between. CDR1 is SGDLS and CDR2 is YYNGEE in the germline V gene. The CDR3 loop reads CASSVGGGVYNEQFF. CDR3 DNA sequence: TGTGCCAGCAGCGTAGGGGGAGGAGTCTACAATGAGCAGTTCTTC.

The chain has TRBV19 and TRBJ1-1, with 7 bases fitting TRBD1. Germline CDR1 reads LNHDA; CDR2 reads SQIVND (reference sequence). This CDR3 is built from 12 residues. Trimming at V came to 6 bases and at J to 5 bases, leaving 3 bases not matched to a gene. Here the CDR3 reads CASRQGRTEAFF. Here the CDR3 DNA reads TGTGCCAGTAGACAGGGGAGGACTGAAGCTTTCTTT.

The J gene is TRBJ2-2, the V gene TRBV5-4; TRBD1 aligns across 8 bases. The CDR3 has 15 amino acids. Germline trimming cut 4 bases from V and 3 bases from J; bases unmatched to any gene: 5. Germline V lookup: CDR1 SGHNT, CDR2 YYREEE (reference sequence). This chain's CDR3 is CASSPGGRDTGELFF. As DNA, the CDR3 is TGTGCCAGCAGCCCAGGGGGCAGGGACACCGGGGAGCTGTTTTTT. The full variable domain, its missing parts supplied by reference TRBV5-4 and TRBJ2-2, is ETGVTQSPTHLIKTRGQQVTLRCSSQSGHNTVSWYQQALGQGPQFIFQYYREEENGRGNFPPRFSGLQFPNYSSELNVNALELDDSALYLCASSPGGRDTGELFFGEGSRLTVL.

As concerns this clone: At the DNA level, this CDR3 is encoded by other sequences in the same sample as well. The rearrangement uses TRBV5-4 and TRBJ1-6; D not certain. The CDR3 has 15 amino acids. Per the germline V gene, CDR1 is SGHNT and CDR2 is YYREEE (reference sequence). Trimming pared 0 bases from V and 7 bases from J, leaving 11 bases between. The DNA of the CDR3 is TGTGCCAGCAGCTTGGCTGGCCAGGAAAATTCACCCCTCCACTTT. Its translation is CASSLAGQENSPLHF.

The V call is TRBV30, the J call TRBJ1-2; tentative D call: TRBD1 (5 bases). The CDR3 loop spans 13 amino acids. Germline V gene data show CDR1 as GTSNPN and CDR2 as SVGIG (reference sequence). V was pared by 5 bases and J by 0 bases, with 10 bases between. In DNA, the CDR3 is TGTGCCTGGCAACCGGGACCTAACTATGGCTACACCTTC. It encodes CAWQPGPNYGYTF. Full variable domain (remainder filled in from reference TRBV30 and TRBJ1-2): SQTIHQWPATLVQPVGSPLSLECTVEGTSNPNLYWYRQAAGRGLQLLFYSVGIGQISSEVPQNLSASRPQDRQFILSSKKLLLSDSGFYLCAWQPGPNYGYTFGSGTRLTVV.

The chain is built from TRBV19 and TRBJ2-3, with 9 bases aligning to TRBD2. The CDR3 loop spans 17 amino acids. In germline, CDR1 is LNHDA, CDR2 SQIVND (reference sequence). J lost 0 bases, V lost 1 base, and 5 bases had no gene match. As DNA, the CDR3 is TGTGCCAGTAGTATAGGGTTAACTAGCGGGAGCACAGATACGCAGTATTTT. This codes for CASSIGLTSGSTDTQYF.

CDR3 sequence reads: CASSQESGLAGGDEQYF. CDR3 DNA: TGCGCCAGCAGCCAAGAATCCGGACTAGCGGGAGGGGACGAGCAGTACTTC. The V call is TRBV4-1, the J call TRBJ2-7, with TRBD2 identical over 15 bases. The CDR3 totals 17 residues. The V gene end was trimmed by 0 bases and the J gene end by 5 bases; junction bases not matched to a gene: 5. The germline gives CDR1 MGHRA, CDR2 YSYEKL.

The chain has TRBV23-1 and TRBJ2-2; the D is unclear. TRBV23-1 is assigned to the ORF class and has an uncertain function. There are 15 residues in the CDR3. V was clipped by 4 bases and J by 4 bases, with 13 bases between them. CDR3 sequence (DNA): TGCGCCAGCAGTCCACCCAAGGGAACCACCGGGGAGCTGTTTTTT. Translating gives CASSPPKGTTGELFF.

J is TRBJ1-2 and V is TRBV6-5; D gene uncertain. The CDR3 is 14 residues long. Germline V gives CDR1 MNHEY, CDR2 SVGAGI. V was pared by 7 bases and J by 4 bases, with 16 bases between. The CDR3 reads CASIREREVYGYTF. CDR3 nucleotides: TGTGCCAGCATAAGGGAACGGGAGGTCTATGGCTACACCTTC.

J is TRBJ2-5 and V is TRBV24-1, with D unresolved. This CDR3 spans 13 amino acids. Germline CDR1 and CDR2: KGHDR and SFDVKD. With 6 bases removed from V and 5 bases from J, the gap between germline ends came to 12 bases. CDR3 protein: CATSNGREETQYF. CDR3 nucleotide sequence: TGTGCCACCAGTAATGGGCGCGAGGAGACCCAGTACTTC.

This chain joins TRBV5-4 and TRBJ1-6, with D possibly matching TRBD1 (5 bases). V was clipped by 0 bases and J by 9 bases, with 13 bases between them. The germline V gene has CDR1 SGHNT and CDR2 YYREEE (reference sequence). The CDR3 consists of 15 residues. The CDR3 sequence: CASSLGGTRVSPLHF. The CDR3 coding sequence is TGTGCCAGCAGCTTGGGGGGGACCCGGGTTTCACCCCTCCACTTT.

The chain carries TRBV20-1 and TRBJ1-2, with a possible D match to TRBD1 (5 bases). V lost 3 bases, J lost 3 bases, and 11 bases lay in between. Looked up from germline, CDR1 is DFQATT and CDR2 is SNEGSKA (reference sequence). The CDR3 has 13 residues. Here the CDR3 DNA reads TGCAGTGCTAGTGGGACCGAGGACTATGGCTACACCTTC. Encoded protein: CSASGTEDYGYTF.